This T cell receptor beta chain originates from a study of blood T cell repertoires in COVID-19. Overall study: Sample material is recorded as cDNA or gDNA derived from T cells, B-cell-depleted T cells, or PBMCs.

Germline V gene data show CDR1 as WNHNN and CDR2 as SYGVQD (reference sequence). Trimming took off 0 bases at V and 7 bases at J, with 17 bases between the two ends. The CDR3 is 16 residues long. Profiling relied on immunoSEQ multiplex PCR, and the TCRdb table lists in-frame clones only, not all of them. This table holds some 320,000 clones, about 88% found once. Donors in Cohort 3 counted as recovered after two negative PCRs, clearance, or symptom resolution. The genes are TRBV10-1 and TRBJ2-3; D not resolved. Sequences were obtained from PBMCs or T cells enriched from blood (not recorded which). The sequence derives from a man aged 60 to 75 who had recovered from COVID-19. CDR3 DNA: TGCGCCAGCAGTGAGTCGTCGGAGCTAGACTTCCATACGCAGTATTTT. Amino acid sequence: CASSESSELDFHTQYF.